This T cell receptor (beta chain) was found in a study of blood T cell repertoires in COVID-19. Study summary: Acute-phase and convalescent COVID-19 samples originated in the United States, Italy and Spain. Nucleic acid was either cDNA or gDNA, and it came from T cells, B-cell-depleted T cells, or PBMCs.

This clone was seen a handful of times. Deletions cut 0 bases from V and 0 bases from J, with 8 bases between. Germline loops: CDR1 LGHNA, CDR2 YSLEER. This CDR3 has 15 residues. Per the original methods: Reference gene primer amplification in the assay estimated nucleated cell counts. Clones were sequenced by immunoSEQ multiplex PCR, and TCRdb holds only the in-frame ones, with some missing. D and trimming were read from the DNA, whereas the V and J calls and clone size are those reported in that table. Here the sample spans just over 80,000 clones, approximately 81% being singletons. The receptor's source is a man at least 80 years old with acute or convalescent COVID-19. Sequencing was carried out using peripheral blood. The V gene is TRBV4-3, the J gene TRBJ1-2; D call uncertain. The CDR3 here is CASSQDPQTNYGYTF. CDR3 DNA sequence: TGCGCCAGCAGCCAAGATCCCCAGACTAACTATGGCTACACCTTC.